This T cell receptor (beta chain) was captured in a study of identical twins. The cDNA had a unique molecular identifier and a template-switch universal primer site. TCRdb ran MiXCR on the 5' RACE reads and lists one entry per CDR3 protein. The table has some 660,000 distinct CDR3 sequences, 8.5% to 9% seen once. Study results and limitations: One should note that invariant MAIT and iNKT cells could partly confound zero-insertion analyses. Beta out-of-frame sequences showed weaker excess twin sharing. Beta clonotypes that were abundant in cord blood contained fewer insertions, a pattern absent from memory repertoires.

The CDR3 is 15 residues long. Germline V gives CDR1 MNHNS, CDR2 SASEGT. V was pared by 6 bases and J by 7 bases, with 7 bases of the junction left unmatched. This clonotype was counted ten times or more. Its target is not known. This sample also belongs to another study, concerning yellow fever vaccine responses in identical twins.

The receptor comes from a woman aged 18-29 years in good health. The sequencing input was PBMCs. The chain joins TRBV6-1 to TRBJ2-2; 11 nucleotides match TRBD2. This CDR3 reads CASRGGLAAVGELFF. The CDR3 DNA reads TGTGCCAGCAGGGGGGGACTAGCGGCGGTCGGGGAGCTGTTTTTT.